This T cell receptor beta chain was sequenced in a study of lymphopenia after photon versus proton radiotherapy. Study outcomes and limitations: A bigger post-nadir fall in TCR diversity correlated inversely with survival time in deceased patients. Under photons, naive T cells and diversity fell while effector/memory populations rose. Better survival with proton therapy was suggested as possible, not demonstrated.

Sequencing was performed with immunoSEQ multiplex PCR; in TCRdb, only in-frame clones are kept and a portion is missing. The table shows roughly 42,000 clones, with over 75% occurring only once. V shed 7 bases and J 1 base; nucleotides not matched to a gene: 12. CDR1 and CDR2 (germline): SGHAT, FQDESV (reference sequence). There are 16 residues in the CDR3. On this clone: Its matching antigen is unknown.

Sample: peripheral blood, taken from a patient treated with photon-based radiotherapy. This clonotype was obtained from a man aged 35 to 55 with gastric cancer. This chain connects TRBV11-1 to TRBJ1-1; TRBD1 aligns across 7 bases. The CDR3: CASTGRNEGANTEAFF. The CDR3 nucleotides read TGTGCCAGCACGGGAAGGAATGAGGGGGCGAACACTGAAGCTTTCTTT.